A single sample is the source of the 18 T cell receptor beta chains below, sequenced in a study of blood T cells in healthy people across ages. Together with a sample-barcoded 5' primer, a J-beta primer mix was included in a second PCR lasting roughly 6 to 12 cycles. TCRdb reanalysed the 5' RACE reads using MiXCR and keeps one entry per CDR3 protein. Of some 790,000 distinct CDR3 sequences in the sample, more than 25% were seen once. The sample was blood. These receptors all come from a woman aged 80 or over in good health.

This clonotype has a handful of counts. Mismatch with germline at one junction end may stem from a read error. The CDR3 spells CACSQERVGQGSTDTQYF. The CDR3 coding sequence is TGTGCCTGCAGCCAAGAGCGCGTAGGACAGGGAAGCACAGATACGCAGTATTTT. The gene calls are TRBV3-1 and TRBJ2-3; TRBD1 matches 8 bases. CDR1 and CDR2 (germline): LGHDT, YNNKEL (reference sequence). The CDR3 is 18 amino acids.

At least ten counts were recorded for this clonotype. The chain employs TRBV27 and TRBJ2-1; TRBD2 matches at 7 bases. The trim removed 5 bases at V and 6 bases at J, leaving 19 bases unmatched. There are 18 residues in the CDR3. The V gene's germline CDR1 is MNHEY and CDR2 SMNVEV (reference sequence). CDR3: CASSTKWGTRGEINEQFF. CDR3 in DNA: TGTGCCAGCAGTACCAAGTGGGGGACCCGGGGGGAAATCAATGAGCAGTTCTTC.

This clonotype was seen at least ten times. J is TRBJ2-3 and V is TRBV20-1; possible D gene TRBD1, 6 bases. Deletions cut 4 bases from V and 4 bases from J, with 9 bases between. CDR3 length: 12 amino acids. The germline V gene encodes CDR1 DFQATT and CDR2 SNEGSKA (reference sequence). The CDR3 protein is CSATGVPDTQYF. The CDR3 DNA follows: TGCAGTGCTACAGGGGTCCCAGATACGCAGTATTTT.

This chain connects TRBV7-2 to TRBJ2-1, with 9 nucleotides matching TRBD2. The assigned J gene may be wrong: the sequence end matches TRBJ2-7 better. The CDR3 has 17 residues. Germline V gene lookup returns CDR1 SGHTA and CDR2 FQGNSA. This CDR3 is CASSFGGGGSSYNEQYF. CDR3 in DNA: TGTGCCAGCAGCTTTGGCGGGGGGGGCAGCTCCTACAATGAGCAGTACTTC.

The table lists this clonotype with many counts. This chain connects TRBV6-2 or TRBV6-3 to TRBJ2-1; TRBD2 is a possible D gene (5 bases). This CDR3 is built from 16 residues. The germline V and J ends were trimmed by 5 bases and 5 bases, with 19 bases remaining between them. The germline V gene has CDR1 MNHEY and CDR2 SVGEGT. The CDR3, as DNA: TGTGCCAGCAGTCCACACACCCCGGGGTCGGACAATGAGCAGTTCTTC. It translates to CASSPHTPGSDNEQFF.

This clonotype was detected ten times or more. This rearrangement joins TRBV6-6 to TRBJ2-6, with D perhaps matching TRBD1 or TRBD2 (5 bases each). The CDR3 extends over 15 amino acids. V dropped 6 bases and J dropped 2 bases, with 11 bases sitting between them. Germline CDR1 and CDR2: MNHNY and SVGAGI (reference sequence). The CDR3 loop reads CASRGARAGANVLTF. CDR3 sequence (DNA): TGTGCCAGCAGGGGAGCCAGGGCTGGGGCCAACGTCCTGACTTTC.

This clonotype was seen a few times. The chain carries TRBV6-4 and TRBJ2-2, with D possibly TRBD1 on 6 matching bases. The CDR3 spans 15 residues. V gave up 5 bases and J gave up 1 base, with 11 bases separating them. Looked up from germline, CDR1 is MRHNA and CDR2 is SNTAGT. In DNA, the CDR3 is TGTGCCAGCAGTCCGGGACATAAGAACACCGGGGAGCTGTTTTTT. As protein: CASSPGHKNTGELFF.

There are many counts of this clonotype. The rearrangement joins TRBV6-6 to TRBJ2-5; 10 bases line up with TRBD2. The V gene end was trimmed by 0 bases and the J gene end by 5 bases; junction bases not matched to a gene: 9. Germline CDR1 is MNHNY and CDR2 is SVGAGI (reference sequence). This CDR3 has 17 amino acids. The DNA for the CDR3 is TGTGCCAGCAGTTACTCGGGCGTAGCGGGGGGTTCGGAGACCCAGTACTTC. Residues: CASSYSGVAGGSETQYF.

The chain is built from TRBV4-1 and TRBJ1-5; 8 bases align to TRBD1. The CDR3 runs to 16 residues. With 1 base clipped from V and 5 bases from J, the junction kept 7 bases outside the gene matches. Germline-derived CDR1 and CDR2 are MGHRA and YSYEKL. The CDR3 here is CASSQVGQGRDQPQHF. Here the CDR3 DNA reads TGCGCCAGCAGCCAAGTAGGACAGGGAAGGGATCAGCCCCAGCATTTT.

This chain links TRBV20-1 with TRBJ1-2; weak D call: TRBD1 (6 bases). The V end was cut by 3 bases, the J end by 4 bases, with 15 bases between. The germline CDR1 and CDR2 sequences are DFQATT and SNEGSKA (reference sequence). This CDR3 has 14 amino acids. CDR3 residues: CSASGGGGSYGYTF. CDR3 in DNA: TGCAGTGCTAGTGGGGGAGGGGGAAGCTATGGCTACACCTTC.

This clonotype has at least ten counts. This chain joins TRBV12-3 or TRBV12-4 and TRBJ2-1; 9 positions agree with TRBD1. The V and J ends lost 6 bases and 3 bases, in that order; junction bases with no gene match: 6. There are 15 residues in the CDR3. As DNA, the CDR3 is TGTGCCAGCAGGTTACAGGGGGCGGACTACAATGAGCAGTTCTTC. Its translation: CASRLQGADYNEQFF.

Details on this clonotype: The junction departs from germline at one end; a sequencing error may be responsible. This chain connects TRBV5-1 to TRBJ2-2; D assignment may be TRBD1 or TRBD2 (5 bases each). CDR1 and CDR2 from the germline V gene are SGHRS and YFSETQ. The CDR3 consists of 14 residues. DNA of the CDR3: TGCGCCAGCTCGGAAGGGGCAGGCACCGGGGAGCCGTTTTTT. It encodes CASSEGAGTGEPFF. Complete variable domain (other parts from reference TRBV5-1 and TRBJ2-2): KAGVTQTPRYLIKTRGQQVTLSCSPISGHRSVSWYQQTPGQGLQFLFEYFSETQRNKGNFPGRFSGRQFSNSRSEMNVSTLELGDSALYLCASSEGAGTGEPFFGEGSRLTVL.

In the case of this clonotype: Given a much more abundant clone one base away, this may be a read error. This chain links TRBV7-9 with TRBJ2-7; unclear D gene. This CDR3 region has 12 residues. CDR1 is SEHNR, CDR2 FQNEAQ, per germline (reference sequence). This CDR3 is CVSSGSNYEQYF. CDR3 DNA sequence: TGTGTCAGCAGTGGCAGTAACTACGAGCAGTACTTC. The full variable domain, completed using reference TRBV7-9 and TRBJ2-7, is DTGVSQNPRHKITKRGQNVTFRCDPISEHNRLYWYRQTLGQGPEFLTYFQNEAQLEKSRLLSDRFSAERPKGSFSTLEIQRTEQGDSAMYLCVSSGSNYEQYFGPGTRLTVT.

The table lists this clonotype with many counts. The chain employs TRBV7-2 and TRBJ1-1; TRBD1 aligns across 8 bases. CDR3 length equals 16 residues. Looked up from germline, CDR1 is SGHTA and CDR2 is FQGNSA. The J segment lost 4 bases and the V segment lost 0 bases, leaving 7 bases of the junction unmatched. This CDR3 reads CASSLAIDRGSTEAFF. The CDR3 DNA sequence: TGTGCCAGCAGCTTAGCGATTGACAGGGGTAGCACTGAAGCTTTCTTT.

On this clonotype itself: At one of its ends the junction is not consistent with the germline gene, which may arise from a read error. This rearrangement joins TRBV27 to TRBJ1-5; TRBD1 aligns across 8 bases. CDR3 size: 13 residues. Per the germline V gene, CDR1 is MNHEY and CDR2 is SMNVEV (reference sequence). In DNA form, the CDR3 reads TGTGCCAGCAGTTTTGGGACAGGCCAGCCCCGGCATTTT. Its protein product is CASSFGTGQPRHF.

Ten or more counts support this clonotype. This chain joins TRBV4-1 and TRBJ1-6; D gene ambiguous. The V gene's germline CDR1 is MGHRA and CDR2 YSYEKL. The CDR3 contains 16 residues. V shed 1 base and J shed 0 bases, with 7 bases lying between them. The CDR3 protein is CASSQGRSSYNSPLHF. The DNA for the CDR3 is TGCGCCAGCAGCCAAGGAAGGAGCTCCTATAATTCACCCCTCCACTTT.

This clonotype was counted a single time. This chain uses TRBV7-2 with TRBJ2-7; D is unresolved. V gave up 1 base and J gave up 5 bases, with 6 bases separating them. This CDR3 comprises 12 residues. Per the germline V gene, CDR1 is SGHTA and CDR2 is FQGNSA. The CDR3 nucleotides are TGTGCCAGCAGCTTAGTTCTGCACGAGCAGTACTTC. This codes for CASSLVLHEQYF. Filled out from reference TRBV7-2 and TRBJ2-7, the complete variable domain reads GAGVSQSPSNKVTEKGKDVELRCDPISGHTALYWYRQSLGQGLEFLIYFQGNSAPDKSGLPSDRFSAERTGGSVSTLTIQRTQQEDSAVYLCASSLVLHEQYFGPGTRLTVT.

This clonotype was seen only once. A read error is possible here, since a much larger clone lies one base away. Because the CDR3 is missing its conserved closing phenylalanine or tryptophan, this is likely a read error. The chain has TRBV20-1 and TRBJ2-1; D gene uncertain. V shed 5 bases and J shed 1 base, with 12 bases lying between them. CDR3 size: 14 residues. Germline CDR1 reads DFQATT; CDR2 reads SNEGSKA (reference sequence). The CDR3 here is CSAPPHGSYNEQFS. CDR3 in DNA: TGCAGTGCTCCACCCCACGGGTCCTACAATGAGCAGTTCTCC.